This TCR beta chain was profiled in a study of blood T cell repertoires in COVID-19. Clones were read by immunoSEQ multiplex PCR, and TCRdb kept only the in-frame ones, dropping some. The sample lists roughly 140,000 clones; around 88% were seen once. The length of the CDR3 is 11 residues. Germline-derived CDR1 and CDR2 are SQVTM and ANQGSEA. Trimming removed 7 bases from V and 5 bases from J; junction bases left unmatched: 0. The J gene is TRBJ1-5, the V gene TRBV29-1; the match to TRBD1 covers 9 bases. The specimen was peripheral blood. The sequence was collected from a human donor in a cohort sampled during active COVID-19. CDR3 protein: CSGDRDQPQHF. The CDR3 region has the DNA TGCAGCGGGGACAGGGATCAGCCCCAGCATTTT.